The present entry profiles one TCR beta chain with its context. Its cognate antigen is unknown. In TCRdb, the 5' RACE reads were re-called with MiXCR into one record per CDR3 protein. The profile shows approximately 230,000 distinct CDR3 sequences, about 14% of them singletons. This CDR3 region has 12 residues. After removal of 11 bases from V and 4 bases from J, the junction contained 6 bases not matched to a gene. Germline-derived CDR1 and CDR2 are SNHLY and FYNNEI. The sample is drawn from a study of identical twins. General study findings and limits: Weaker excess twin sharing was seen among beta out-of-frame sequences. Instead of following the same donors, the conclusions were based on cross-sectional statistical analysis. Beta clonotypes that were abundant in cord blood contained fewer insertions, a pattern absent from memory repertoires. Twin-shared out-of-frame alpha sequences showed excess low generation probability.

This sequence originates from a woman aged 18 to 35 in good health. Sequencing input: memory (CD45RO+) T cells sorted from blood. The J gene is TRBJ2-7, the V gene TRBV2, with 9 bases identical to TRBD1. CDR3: CASRDRAYEQYF. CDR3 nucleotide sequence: TGTGCCTCTCGGGACAGGGCATACGAGCAGTACTTC. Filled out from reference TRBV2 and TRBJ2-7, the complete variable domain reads EPEVTQTPSHQVTQMGQEVILRCVPISNHLYFYWYRQILGQKVEFLVSFYNNEISEKSEIFDDQFSVERPDGSNFTLKIRSTKLEDSAMYFCASRDRAYEQYFGPGTRLTVT.